This is a list of T cell receptor beta chains from one sample in a study of blood T cell repertoires in COVID-19. Profiling relied on immunoSEQ multiplex PCR, and the TCRdb table lists in-frame clones only, not all of them. Among fewer than 250,000 clones, almost 85% were seen once, and the ten largest hold 4%. Input material: peripheral blood. These receptors all stem from a man aged 45-65 years with acute or convalescent COVID-19. Each CDR3 is given with its conserved first and last residue. A D gene is named only where the DNA matches it firmly. The size entry is marked missing in some rows and otherwise reads once, few, many or a size class.

v_call	j_call	clone_size	d_call	cdr3_nt	cdr3_aa
TRBV19	TRBJ2-7	.	TRBD1	TGTGCCAGTAGTATTGCGGGGACAGGGGGCTCCGAGCAGTACTTC	CASSIAGTGGSEQYF
TRBV7-8	TRBJ2-2	once	TRBD2	TGTGCCAGCAGCCACCGTCCGGGACTAGCGTCTTCTGCGAACACCGGGGAGCTGTTTTTT	CASSHRPGLASSANTGELFF
TRBV9	TRBJ1-1	.	TRBD1	TGTGCCAGCAGCGTCAGGGACAGGGGAAGCACTGAAGCTTTCTTT	CASSVRDRGSTEAFF
TRBV9	TRBJ2-5	once	TRBD2	TGTGCCAGCAGCGTAGCTAGCGGCCAAGAGACCCAGTACTTC	CASSVASGQETQYF
TRBV12-3/TRBV12-4	TRBJ1-2	.	TRBD1	TGTGCCAGCAGTTTAGAAGGGGGCTTTGGCTACACCTTC	CASSLEGGFGYTF
TRBV5-8	TRBJ1-1	.	.	TGTGCCAGCAGCTTTCCGCGGGACGGGACTGAAGCTTTCTTT	CASSFPRDGTEAFF
TRBV19	TRBJ1-2	once	.	TGTGCCAGTAGTATGTCGGACACTTCTAACTATGGCTACACCTTC	CASSMSDTSNYGYTF
TRBV4-2	TRBJ2-1	few	.	TGTGCCAGCAGCCAAGATTGGATTGGGAGCTCCTACAATGAGCAGTTCTTC	CASSQDWIGSSYNEQFF
TRBV28	TRBJ1-5	.	.	TGTGCCAGCAGTTTGCGGGGGCCCCAGCATTTT	CASSLRGPQHF
TRBV28	TRBJ1-5	.	.	TGTGCCAGCAGTTTGGACAGTTATCAGCCCCAGCATTTT	CASSLDSYQPQHF
TRBV28	TRBJ2-2	.	.	TGTGCCAGCAGGTCCGGACAGTTCAACACCGGGGAGCTGTTTTTT	CASRSGQFNTGELFF
TRBV7-9	TRBJ1-1	.	.	TGTGCCAGCAGCTCAGGACAGCCTGGTGGCACTGAAGCTTTCTTT	CASSSGQPGGTEAFF
TRBV6-1	TRBJ1-5	.	.	TGTGCCAGCAGTGACCGACAGCTCCCTATTAATCAGCCCCAGCATTTT	CASSDRQLPINQPQHF
TRBV9	TRBJ1-2	.	.	TGTGCCAGCAGCCCGAATGTTTTCAGGGGCTACACCTTC	CASSPNVFRGYTF
TRBV18	TRBJ2-4	.	TRBD1	TGTGCCAGCTCACCCAACCCTGGACAGGGGCGGTTTGCCAAAAACATTCAGTACTTC	CASSPNPGQGRFAKNIQYF
TRBV11-2	TRBJ1-5	.	.	TGTGCCAGCAGCTTAGCCGGGGATCAGCCCCAGCATTTT	CASSLAGDQPQHF